These 31 T cell receptor beta chains were all obtained from the same sample, sequenced in a study of blood T cells in healthy people across ages. Together with a sample-barcoded 5' primer, a J-beta primer mix was included in a second PCR lasting about 7 to 12 cycles. TCRdb independently ran MiXCR on the 5' RACE reads; one entry per CDR3 protein. The sample has 1.5 million to 2 million distinct CDR3 sequences, roughly 49% seen once. Sequenced: blood. The receptor source for this set is a woman in her thirties or forties in good health.

V and J are TRBV7-2 and TRBJ1-6, with TRBD1 matching 7 bases. The V segment lost 5 bases and the J segment 3 bases; nucleotides outside the gene matches: 4. Germline CDR1 is SGHTA and CDR2 is FQGNSA. This CDR3 contains 15 residues. The CDR3 reads CASSKTGIYNSPLHF. The CDR3 DNA sequence: TGTGCCAGCAGCAAGACAGGGATCTATAATTCACCCCTCCACTTT.

CDR3 in amino acids: CASSQGDSAETQYF. CDR3 sequence (DNA): TGTGCCAGCAGCCAGGGGGACAGCGCAGAGACCCAGTACTTC. J is TRBJ2-5 and V is TRBV4-2, with 7 bases fitting TRBD1. Germline-derived CDR1 and CDR2 are LGHNA and YNFKEQ. This CDR3 is 14 amino acids long. V was clipped by 3 bases and J by 4 bases; unmatched bases: 5.

The chain is built from TRBV20-1 and TRBJ1-5; tentatively, D is TRBD1 (6 bases). The CDR3 consists of 14 residues. V was pared by 1 base and J by 10 bases, with 17 bases between. Germline V gene sequence: CDR1 DFQATT, CDR2 SNEGSKA (reference sequence). The CDR3 sequence is CSARVSGALLPQHF. Here the CDR3 DNA reads TGCAGTGCTAGAGTATCGGGGGCCCTGCTCCCCCAGCATTTT.

V gene TRBV27 combines with J gene TRBJ2-6; no clear D. The CDR3 runs 17 residues. CDR1 MNHEY and CDR2 SMNVEV come from the germline V gene (reference sequence). V was cut by 0 bases and J by 1 base, with 10 bases left in between. CDR3 coding DNA: TGTGCCAGCAGTTTATCAGGGTATAGTTCTGGGGCCAACGTCCTGACTTTC. It is translated as CASSLSGYSSGANVLTF. The full variable domain, its missing parts supplied by reference TRBV27 and TRBJ2-6, is EAQVTQNPRYLITVTGKKLTVTCSQNMNHEYMSWYRQDPGLGLRQIYYSMNVEVTDKGDVPEGYKVSRKEKRNFPLILESPSPNQTSLYFCASSLSGYSSGANVLTFGAGSRLTVL.

This chain joins TRBV29-1 and TRBJ2-3; D remains ambiguous. The CDR3 is 12 residues long. V was cut by 2 bases and J by 2 bases, with 5 bases left in between. Per the germline V gene, CDR1 is SQVTM and CDR2 is ANQGSEA. CDR3 residues: CSVEPNTDTQYF. As DNA, the CDR3 is TGCAGCGTTGAACCCAACACAGATACGCAGTATTTT.

The chain carries TRBV5-1 and TRBJ1-6; tentative D call: TRBD1 (6 bases). This CDR3 contains 15 residues. CDR1 is SGHRS and CDR2 is YFSETQ in the germline V gene. Trimming took 0 bases from V and 7 from J, leaving 11 bases between them. CDR3 loop: CASSLVDRRNSPLHF. CDR3 in DNA: TGCGCCAGCAGCTTGGTCGACAGGAGGAATTCACCCCTCCACTTT.

The chain links TRBV9 to TRBJ2-3, with TRBD1 matching over 9 bases. The CDR3 contains 15 residues. Unmatched junction bases numbered 5, after V lost 0 bases and J lost 6 bases. The V gene's germline CDR1 is SGDLS and CDR2 YYNGEE. CDR3 sequence reads: CASSVGGQGRDTQYF. The DNA of the CDR3 is TGTGCCAGCAGCGTAGGAGGACAGGGGCGGGATACGCAGTATTTT.

The sample holds a few counts of this clonotype. The gene calls are TRBV18 and TRBJ2-1, with 7 bases that match TRBD1. After removal of 3 bases from V and 0 bases from J, the junction contained 2 bases not matched to a gene. The CDR3 loop spans 15 amino acids. Germline V lookup: CDR1 KGHSH, CDR2 LQKENI. This CDR3 is CASSPEGASYNEQFF. CDR3 DNA sequence: TGTGCCAGCTCACCTGAGGGGGCCTCCTACAATGAGCAGTTCTTC. The full variable domain, its missing parts supplied by reference TRBV18 and TRBJ2-1, is NAGVMQNPRHLVRRRGQEARLRCSPMKGHSHVYWYRQLPEEGLKFMVYLQKENIIDESGMPKERFSAEFPKEGPSILRIQQVVRGDSAAYFCASSPEGASYNEQFFGPGTRLTVL.

The chain recombines TRBV20-1 with TRBJ2-3; D not resolved. V gave up 5 bases and J gave up 0 bases, with 9 bases separating them. This CDR3 is 13 amino acids long. Per germline, CDR1 DFQATT and CDR2 SNEGSKA (reference sequence). This CDR3 reads CSAPLASTDTQYF. Here the CDR3 DNA reads TGCAGTGCTCCGCTTGCTAGCACAGATACGCAGTATTTT.

The chain employs TRBV9 and TRBJ2-1; 7 nucleotides match TRBD1. V was pared by 3 bases and J by 7 bases, with 10 bases of the junction left unmatched. The CDR3 is made up of 15 amino acids. From germline, CDR1 is SGDLS and CDR2 YYNGEE. CDR3 bases: TGTGCCAGCAGCGAAAAGGGACAGTGGCTTAATGAGCAGTTCTTC. This translates into CASSEKGQWLNEQFF.

This clonotype came up once. The gene calls are TRBV3-1 and TRBJ1-2; no clear D. Germline CDR1 reads LGHDT; CDR2 reads YNNKEL (reference sequence). V was cut by 2 bases and J by 5 bases, with 15 bases left in between. The CDR3 is 15 amino acids. CDR3 in amino acids: CASSQTAASIYGYTF. The DNA for the CDR3 is TGTGCCAGCAGCCAAACGGCCGCCTCAATTTATGGCTACACCTTC.

This clonotype was counted a few times. The chain joins TRBV18 to TRBJ2-3; a possible D gene is TRBD2 (5 bases). The CDR3 has 14 amino acids. Trimming pared 2 bases from V and 3 bases from J, leaving 9 bases between. Looked up from germline, CDR1 is KGHSH and CDR2 is LQKENI. CDR3 residues: CASSPGRETDTQYF. DNA of the CDR3: TGTGCCAGCTCACCAGGAAGGGAGACAGATACGCAGTATTTT.

The count of this clonotype is one. The gene calls are TRBV10-3 and TRBJ2-1, with D unclear. This CDR3 is 13 amino acids long. Per the germline V gene, CDR1 is ENHRY and CDR2 is SYGVKD. V dropped 0 bases and J dropped 9 bases, with 9 bases sitting between them. CDR3 sequence (DNA): TGTGCCATCAGTGAGTCAGAGGCGAGTGAGCAGTTCTTC. Encoded protein: CAISESEASEQFF.

The V gene is TRBV9, the J gene TRBJ1-4; 12 bases fit TRBD1. Germline loops: CDR1 SGDLS, CDR2 YYNGEE. This CDR3 has 18 amino acids. V shed 3 bases and J 8 bases; nucleotides not matched to a gene: 14. CDR3 amino acids: CASSATGTGGGGGEKLFF. CDR3 bases: TGTGCCAGCAGCGCAACCGGGACAGGGGGCGGAGGTGGAGAAAAACTGTTTTTT.

This clonotype was found a few times. This chain connects TRBV6-5 to TRBJ2-7; D unresolved. CDR1 is MNHEY and CDR2 is SVGAGI in the germline V gene. V lost 6 bases, J lost 7 bases, and 16 bases lay in between. This CDR3 contains 13 residues. CDR3 in DNA: TGTGCCAGCAGAGACGGGCAGGCAGCTGAGCAGTACTTC. It translates to CASRDGQAAEQYF.

The genes are TRBV28 and TRBJ1-3, with 7 nucleotides matching TRBD1. V was pared by 1 base and J by 2 bases, with 5 bases of the junction left unmatched. Germline values: CDR1 MDHEN, CDR2 SYDVKM. The CDR3 runs 16 residues. CDR3 coding DNA: TGTGCCAGCAGTTTATTGGGGGGACAGCCTGGAAACACCATATATTTT. Translating gives CASSLLGGQPGNTIYF.

The chain uses TRBV7-2 and TRBJ2-3; possible D gene TRBD2, 5 bases. In germline, CDR1 is SGHTA, CDR2 FQGNSA. Trimming shortened V by 1 base and J by 4 bases, and 9 bases separated the two germline ends. This CDR3 spans 14 amino acids. The CDR3 nucleotides read TGTGCCAGCAGCTTAGTTTCCGGGGCAGATACGCAGTATTTT. Protein sequence: CASSLVSGADTQYF.

This clonotype was seen a few times. This chain links TRBV28 with TRBJ1-2; D is unresolved. In germline, CDR1 is MDHEN, CDR2 SYDVKM. The CDR3 runs 12 residues. Deletions cut 2 bases from V and 7 bases from J, with 8 bases between. Written as DNA, the CDR3 is TGTGCCAGCAGTTTAGTGGTTGGTGGCTACACCTTC. It yields the protein CASSLVVGGYTF.

This clonotype appeared a few times. The chain links TRBV7-2 to TRBJ2-5; D not certain. V was clipped by 5 bases and J by 0 bases, with 13 bases between them. This CDR3 has 15 amino acids. Per the germline V gene, CDR1 is SGHTA and CDR2 is FQGNSA. The CDR3 nucleotides read TGTGCCAGCAGCACTATGAGGCGGTACCAAGAGACCCAGTACTTC. Translation: CASSTMRRYQETQYF.

The rearrangement uses TRBV20-1 and TRBJ2-3; D call uncertain. This CDR3 is 13 amino acids long. Germline V gene data show CDR1 as DFQATT and CDR2 as SNEGSKA (reference sequence). V was cut by 6 bases and J by 0 bases, with 10 bases left in between. For the CDR3, the DNA is TGCAGTGCCGAGGACCCTAGCACAGATACGCAGTATTTT. Its translation: CSAEDPSTDTQYF.

V usage is TRBV7-2 and J usage is TRBJ2-1; 11 positions match TRBD2. J was trimmed by 4 bases and V by 1 base; bases with no gene match: 9. This CDR3 has 18 residues. Germline V gene sequence: CDR1 SGHTA, CDR2 FQGNSA. The CDR3 DNA reads as TGTGCCAGCAGCTTAGTCGTTTTAGGGACTAGCGGATACAATGAGCAGTTCTTC. Translation: CASSLVVLGTSGYNEQFF.

The chain carries TRBV9 and TRBJ2-1, with TRBD2 matching over 8 bases. This CDR3 contains 14 residues. The ends lost 6 bases at V and 2 bases at J; junction bases unmatched: 4. Germline V gives CDR1 SGDLS, CDR2 YYNGEE. CDR3 sequence: CASTTSGAYNEQFF. CDR3 DNA sequence: TGTGCCAGCACCACTAGCGGAGCCTACAATGAGCAGTTCTTC.

This CDR3 reads CASSFMGRPYNSPLHF. The CDR3 DNA is TGTGCCAGCAGTTTTATGGGAAGACCGTATAATTCACCCCTCCACTTT. The chain is built from TRBV12-3 or TRBV12-4 and TRBJ1-6, with D unresolved. The ends were cut back, 3 bases at V and 4 bases at J, with 13 bases in the middle. CDR3 size: 16 residues.

The rearrangement joins TRBV15 to TRBJ1-4; possibly TRBD1 for D (6 bases). This CDR3 spans 15 amino acids. Trimming shortened V by 5 bases and J by 0 bases, and 10 bases separated the two germline ends. CDR1 and CDR2 (germline): LNHNV, YYDKDF (reference sequence). CDR3 nucleotide sequence: TGTGCCACCAGCGGTGACAGGACAACTAATGAAAAACTGTTTTTT. Translating gives CATSGDRTTNEKLFF.

The gene calls are TRBV10-3 and TRBJ1-2; the match to TRBD1 covers 9 bases. V was pared by 6 bases and J by 7 bases, with 3 bases of the junction left unmatched. This CDR3 is 12 amino acids long. Germline V gives CDR1 ENHRY, CDR2 SYGVKD. The CDR3, as DNA: TGTGCCATCAGGGGGGGACAGGGTGGCTACACCTTC. Its protein is CAIRGGQGGYTF.

Regarding this clonotype: One end of the junction varies from germline; a read error may be responsible. The rearrangement uses TRBV20-1 and TRBJ2-6; D might be TRBD2 (6 bases). CDR1 and CDR2 from the germline V gene are DFQATT and SNEGSKA (reference sequence). CDR3 length equals 16 residues. CDR3 amino acids: CSVPGVPDSGANVPTF. The CDR3, as DNA: TGCAGTGTCCCGGGAGTACCTGACTCTGGGGCCAACGTCCCGACTTTC.

The V gene is TRBV4-3, the J gene TRBJ2-5, with D uncertain. The J call may be faulty, since TRBJ2-7 better matches the DNA end. Germline values: CDR1 LGHNA, CDR2 YSLEER. This CDR3 region has 13 residues. In DNA, the CDR3 is TGCGCCAGCAGCCAAGATAGGGCCTTCGAGCAGTACTTC. This translates into CASSQDRAFEQYF.

In this sample, this clonotype turned up once. J is TRBJ1-5 and V is TRBV12-3 or TRBV12-4, with D perhaps TRBD1 (5 bases). V was trimmed by 7 bases and J by 5 bases, leaving 9 bases between them. The CDR3 contains 12 residues. The CDR3 bases are TGTGCCAGCAACAGGCGGGATCAGCCCCAGCATTTT. Translation: CASNRRDQPQHF.

The CDR3 coding sequence is TGTGCCAGCAGTTACTCGACAGGGGCTAACTATGGCTACACCTTC. Its protein is CASSYSTGANYGYTF. The V call is TRBV6-6, the J call TRBJ1-2; 8 nucleotides match TRBD1. With V trimmed by 0 bases and J by 0 bases, 0 bases remained unmatched. Germline V CDR1 and CDR2: MNHNY, SVGAGI (reference sequence). The CDR3 covers 15 residues.

This chain links TRBV29-1 with TRBJ2-2; either TRBD1 or TRBD2 may supply D (5 bases each). CDR3 length equals 11 residues. The germline V and J ends were trimmed by 6 bases and 8 bases, with 10 bases remaining between them. Per germline, CDR1 SQVTM and CDR2 ANQGSEA. This CDR3 reads CSVGTSGELFF. The CDR3 DNA follows: TGCAGCGTGGGGACGTCTGGGGAGCTGTTTTTT.

The rearrangement links TRBV6-1 to TRBJ2-1; 12 positions match TRBD2. Trimming removed 9 bases from V and 9 bases from J; junction bases left unmatched: 12. Germline CDR1 is MNHNS and CDR2 is SASEGT. The CDR3 runs to 15 residues. CDR3 DNA sequence: TGTGCCAGACATTACAGGACTAGCGGGGTGGTTGAGCAGTTCTTC. Residues: CARHYRTSGVVEQFF.